The clone carrying this T cell receptor (beta chain) was seen a single time. The CDR3 runs 14 residues. Germline CDR1 LNHDA, CDR2 SQIVND (reference sequence). The PCR ran on 60 Vbeta and 13 Jbeta primers. Some clones are missing from TCRdb's copy, which holds only in-frame ones; the method was immunoSEQ multiplex PCR. The table records around 150,000 clones, around 83% of them present only once. This specimen comes from a study of cytomegalovirus exposure and HLA in healthy donors. The TCR sequence derives from a male donor in good health and CMV-seropositive. The J gene is TRBJ2-5, the V gene TRBV19; 11 bases are shared with TRBD2. The tail of the sequence fits TRBJ2-7 better, so the J call may be wrong. Sequenced: PBMCs. CDR3 nucleotide sequence: TGTGCCAGTAGTAGACTAGCGGGAACAAGCGAGCAGTACTTC. It specifies CASSRLAGTSEQYF.